This TCR beta chain was profiled in a study of T cell clones after liver transplantation. Looking at the study overall: Three of eight recipients were HCV-positive; others had non-autoimmune, non-viral indications. Tolerance: complete withdrawal held at least one year, liver enzymes staying within twice normal.

TCRdb's table, derived via immunoSEQ multiplex PCR, lists solely in-frame clones and lacks some. The profile shows about 120,000 clones, approximately 90% of them singletons. By sample fraction, this clone is medium-sized. CD3+CD4+ and CD3+CD8+ cells were FACS-sorted from thawed unstimulated PBMCs. CDR1 MNHNY and CDR2 SVGAGI come from the germline V gene (reference sequence). The ends lost 7 bases at V and 5 bases at J; junction bases unmatched: 12. The CDR3 sequence is 16 residues long. The sequencing used CD4+ T cells from blood, collected 12 months after liver transplant. The source is a human patient who received a liver transplant. Some T cells may have come from the graft donor. The chain combines TRBV6-6 with TRBJ2-1, with 9 bases fitting TRBD2. The CDR3 protein is CASTDPVAGVNNEQFF. The CDR3 DNA reads as TGTGCCAGCACAGACCCCGTAGCGGGAGTAAACAATGAGCAGTTCTTC.